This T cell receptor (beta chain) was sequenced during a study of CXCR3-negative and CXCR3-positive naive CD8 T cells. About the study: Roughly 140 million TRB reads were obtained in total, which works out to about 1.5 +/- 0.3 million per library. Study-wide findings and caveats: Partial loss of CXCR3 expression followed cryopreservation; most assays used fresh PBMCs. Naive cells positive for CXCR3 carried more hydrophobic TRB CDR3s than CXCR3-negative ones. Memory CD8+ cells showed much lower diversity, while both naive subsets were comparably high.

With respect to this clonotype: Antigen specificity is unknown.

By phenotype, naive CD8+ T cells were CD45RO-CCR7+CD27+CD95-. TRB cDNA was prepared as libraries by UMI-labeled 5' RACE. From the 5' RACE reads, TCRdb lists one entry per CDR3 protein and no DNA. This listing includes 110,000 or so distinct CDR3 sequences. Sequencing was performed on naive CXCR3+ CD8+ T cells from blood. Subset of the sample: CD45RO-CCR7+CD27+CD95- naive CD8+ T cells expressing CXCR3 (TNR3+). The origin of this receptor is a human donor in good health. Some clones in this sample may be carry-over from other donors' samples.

CDR3 loop: CASSSWAGQETQYF. The chain couples TRBV7-9 to TRBJ2-5; checking the TCRdb D call of TRBD1 is not possible without DNA. Germline V CDR1 and CDR2: SEHNR, FQNEAQ (reference sequence). CDR3 length: 14 residues.